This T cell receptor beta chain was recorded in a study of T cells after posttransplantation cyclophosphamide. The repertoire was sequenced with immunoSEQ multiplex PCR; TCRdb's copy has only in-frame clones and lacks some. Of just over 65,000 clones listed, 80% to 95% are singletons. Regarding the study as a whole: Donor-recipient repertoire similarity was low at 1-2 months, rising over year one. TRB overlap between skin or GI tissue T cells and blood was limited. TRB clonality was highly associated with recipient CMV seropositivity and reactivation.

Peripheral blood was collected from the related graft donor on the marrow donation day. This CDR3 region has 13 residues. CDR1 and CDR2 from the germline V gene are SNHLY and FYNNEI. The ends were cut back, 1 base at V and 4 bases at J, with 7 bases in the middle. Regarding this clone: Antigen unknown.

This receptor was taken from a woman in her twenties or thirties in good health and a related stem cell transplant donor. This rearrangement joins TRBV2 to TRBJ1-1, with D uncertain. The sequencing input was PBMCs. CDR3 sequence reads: CASSEGGGTEAFF. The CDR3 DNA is TGTGCCAGCAGTGAAGGGGGAGGCACTGAAGCTTTCTTT.